Below, one TCR beta chain is given with its context. What it binds is unknown. These data belong to a study of cytomegalovirus exposure and HLA in healthy donors. Overall study: An earlier analysis found some 100 million unique TCR beta sequences from about 190 million T cells.

The study's findings and limits: TCR beta sequences reportedly predicted most subjects' HLA-A and HLA-B alleles accurately. A later examination showed that TCR association rates differed by HLA locus, with DRB1 most and HLA-C fewest. In an earlier analysis, productive rearrangement rates for most beta V segments clustered near 87% or 30%.

Primers: 60 Vbeta forward and 13 Jbeta reverse. The protocol was immunoSEQ multiplex PCR, while the TCRdb copy is restricted to in-frame clones and leaves out a portion. The sample lists 150,000 to 200,000 clones, around 79% occurring once. This CDR3 spans 16 amino acids. Per germline, CDR1 SGHVS and CDR2 FQNEAQ. Unmatched junction bases numbered 13, after V lost 5 bases and J lost 7 bases. This chain joins TRBV7-8 and TRBJ1-5; the match to TRBD1 covers 8 bases. The specimen was PBMCs. The sequence was collected from a woman in her 50s in good health and CMV-seronegative. CDR3 bases: TGTGCCAGCAGCCAATTTGGACAGGGAGGAGAGCAGCCCCAGCATTTT. Translating it yields CASSQFGQGGEQPQHF.